This T cell receptor (beta chain) is drawn from a study of graft-versus-host responses after intestinal transplantation. This clone has only a few counts. What it recognizes is unknown. Using immunoSEQ multiplex PCR, the repertoire was profiled, and TCRdb retains in-frame clones only, with some absent. The profile shows 95,000 to 110,000 clones, 80% to 90% of them singletons. Trimming removed 2 bases at V and 0 bases at J, with 9 bases between. Germline V gene lookup returns CDR1 SGHKS and CDR2 YYEKEE (reference sequence). This CDR3 is 15 amino acids long. The TCR was taken from a human donor who was the organ donor for an intestinal transplant. The chain combines TRBV5-5 with TRBJ1-3; D call uncertain. Sample: unstimulated CD4+ T cells sorted from spleen or lymph node cells, taken before transplant. In nucleotides, the CDR3 is TGTGCCAGCAGCTTCGAACCGCACTCTGGAAACACCATATATTTT. Translation: CASSFEPHSGNTIYF.